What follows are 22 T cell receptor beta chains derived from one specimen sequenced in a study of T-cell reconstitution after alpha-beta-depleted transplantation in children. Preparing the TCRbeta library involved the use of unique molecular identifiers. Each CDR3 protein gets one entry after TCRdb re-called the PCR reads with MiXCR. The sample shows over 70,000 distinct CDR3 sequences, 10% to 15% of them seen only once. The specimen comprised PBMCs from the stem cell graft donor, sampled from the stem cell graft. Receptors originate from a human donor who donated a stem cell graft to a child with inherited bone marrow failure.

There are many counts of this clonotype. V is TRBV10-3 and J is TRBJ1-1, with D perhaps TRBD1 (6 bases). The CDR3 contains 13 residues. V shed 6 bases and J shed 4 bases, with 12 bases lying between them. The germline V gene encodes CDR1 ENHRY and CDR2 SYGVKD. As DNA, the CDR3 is TGTGCCATCAGGGACAGCACAAGCACTGAAGCTTTCTTT. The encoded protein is CAIRDSTSTEAFF.

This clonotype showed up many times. The CDR3 reads CASSGGNEQYF. The CDR3, as DNA: TGTGCCAGCAGCGGGGGGAACGAGCAGTACTTC. The V call is TRBV25-1, the J call TRBJ2-7; TRBD2 agrees at 7 bases. The CDR3 loop spans 11 amino acids. Germline-derived CDR1 and CDR2 are MGHDK and SYGVNS. Trimming took 6 bases from V and 5 from J; bases not matched to a gene: 1.

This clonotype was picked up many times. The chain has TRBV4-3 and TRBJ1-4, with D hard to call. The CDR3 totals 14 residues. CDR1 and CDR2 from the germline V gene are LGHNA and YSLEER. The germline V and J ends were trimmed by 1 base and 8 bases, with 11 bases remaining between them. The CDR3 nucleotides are TGCGCCAGCAGCCAAGTCGGGGTAGGAGAAAAACTGTTTTTT. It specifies CASSQVGVGEKLFF.

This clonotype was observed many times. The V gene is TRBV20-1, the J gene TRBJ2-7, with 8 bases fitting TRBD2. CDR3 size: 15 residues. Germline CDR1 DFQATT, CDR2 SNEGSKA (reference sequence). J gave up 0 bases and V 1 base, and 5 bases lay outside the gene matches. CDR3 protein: CSARVSGGSSYEQYF. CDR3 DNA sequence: TGCAGTGCTAGAGTTTCGGGGGGGAGCTCCTACGAGCAGTACTTC.

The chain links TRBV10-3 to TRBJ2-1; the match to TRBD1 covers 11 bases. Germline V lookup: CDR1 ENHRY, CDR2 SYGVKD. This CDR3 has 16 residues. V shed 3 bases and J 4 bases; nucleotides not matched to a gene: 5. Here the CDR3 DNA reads TGTGCCATCAGTGATGGGGGGACAGGGGGTTACAATGAGCAGTTCTTC. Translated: CAISDGGTGGYNEQFF.

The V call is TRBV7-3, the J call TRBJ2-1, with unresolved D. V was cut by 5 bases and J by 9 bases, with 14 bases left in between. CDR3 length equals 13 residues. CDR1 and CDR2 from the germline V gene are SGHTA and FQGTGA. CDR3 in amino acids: CASSPRRSGEQFF. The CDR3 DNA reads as TGTGCCAGCAGCCCGCGACGGTCAGGTGAGCAGTTCTTC. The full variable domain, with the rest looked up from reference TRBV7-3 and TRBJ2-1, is GAGVSQTPSNKVTEKGKYVELRCDPISGHTALYWYRQSLGQGPEFLIYFQGTGAADDSGLPNDRFFAVRPEGSVSTLKIQRTERGDSAVYLCASSPRRSGEQFFGPGTRLTVL.

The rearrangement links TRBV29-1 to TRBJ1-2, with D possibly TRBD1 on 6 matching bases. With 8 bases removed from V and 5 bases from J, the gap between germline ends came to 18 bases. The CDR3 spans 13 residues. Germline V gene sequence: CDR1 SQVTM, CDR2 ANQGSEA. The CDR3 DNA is TGCAGCACCTCTTGGGGGGCCCGGTATGGCTACACCTTC. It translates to CSTSWGARYGYTF. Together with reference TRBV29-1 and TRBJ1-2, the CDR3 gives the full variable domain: SAVISQKPSRDICQRGTSLTIQCQVDSQVTMMFWYRQQPGQSLTLIATANQGSEATYESGFVIDKFPISRPNLTFSTLTVSNMSPEDSSIYLCSTSWGARYGYTFGSGTRLTVV.

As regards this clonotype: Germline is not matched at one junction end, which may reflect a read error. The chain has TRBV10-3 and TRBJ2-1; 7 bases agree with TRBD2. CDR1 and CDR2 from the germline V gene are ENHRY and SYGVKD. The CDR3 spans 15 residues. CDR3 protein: CSISTREGVDNEQFF. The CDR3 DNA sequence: TGTTCCATCAGCACGAGGGAGGGAGTCGACAATGAGCAGTTCTTC.

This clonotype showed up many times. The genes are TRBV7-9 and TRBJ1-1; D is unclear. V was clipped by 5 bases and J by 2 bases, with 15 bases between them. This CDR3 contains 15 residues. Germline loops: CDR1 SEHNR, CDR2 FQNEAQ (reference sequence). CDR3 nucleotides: TGTGCCAGCAGCCTCCGGACGTCGGTTAACACTGAAGCTTTCTTT. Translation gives CASSLRTSVNTEAFF. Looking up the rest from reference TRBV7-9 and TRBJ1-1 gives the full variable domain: DTGVSQNPRHKITKRGQNVTFRCDPISEHNRLYWYRQTLGQGPEFLTYFQNEAQLEKSRLLSDRFSAERPKGSFSTLEIQRTEQGDSAMYLCASSLRTSVNTEAFFGQGTRLTVV.

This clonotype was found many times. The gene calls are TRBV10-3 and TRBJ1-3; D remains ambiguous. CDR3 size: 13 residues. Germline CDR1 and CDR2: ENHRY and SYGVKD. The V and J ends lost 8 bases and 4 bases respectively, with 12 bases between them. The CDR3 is CAIRAMEGNTIYF. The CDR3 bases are TGTGCCATCCGGGCCATGGAGGGAAACACCATATATTTT.

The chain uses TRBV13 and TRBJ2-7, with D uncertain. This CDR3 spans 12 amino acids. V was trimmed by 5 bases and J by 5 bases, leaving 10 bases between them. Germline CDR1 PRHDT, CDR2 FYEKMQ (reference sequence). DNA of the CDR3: TGTGCCAGCAGCCTGCTTCAGAACGAGCAGTACTTC. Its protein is CASSLLQNEQYF.

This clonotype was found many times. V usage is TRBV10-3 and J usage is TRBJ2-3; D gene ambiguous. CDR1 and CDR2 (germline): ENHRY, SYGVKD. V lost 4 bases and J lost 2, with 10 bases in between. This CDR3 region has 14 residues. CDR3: CAISAALDTDTQYF. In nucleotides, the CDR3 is TGTGCCATCAGTGCAGCGCTGGACACAGATACGCAGTATTTT.

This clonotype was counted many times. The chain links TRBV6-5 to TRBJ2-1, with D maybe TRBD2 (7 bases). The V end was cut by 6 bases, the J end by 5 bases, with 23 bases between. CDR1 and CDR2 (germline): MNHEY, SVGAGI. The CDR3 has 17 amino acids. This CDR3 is CASSPPGRGGRDNEQFF. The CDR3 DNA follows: TGTGCCAGCAGCCCCCCGGGGAGGGGGGGCCGCGACAATGAGCAGTTCTTC.

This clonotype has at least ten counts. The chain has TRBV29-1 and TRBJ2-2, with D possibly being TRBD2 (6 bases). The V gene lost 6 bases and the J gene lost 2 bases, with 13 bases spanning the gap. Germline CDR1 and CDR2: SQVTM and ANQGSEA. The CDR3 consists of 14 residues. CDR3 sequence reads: CSVYLAINTGELFF. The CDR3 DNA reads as TGCAGCGTGTATCTAGCGATTAACACCGGGGAGCTGTTTTTT.

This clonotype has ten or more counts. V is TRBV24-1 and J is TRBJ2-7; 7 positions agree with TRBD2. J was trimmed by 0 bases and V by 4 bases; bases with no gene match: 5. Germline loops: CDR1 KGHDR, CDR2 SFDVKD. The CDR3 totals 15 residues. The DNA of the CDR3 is TGTGCCACCAGTGACACTAGCGCGAGCTCCTACGAGCAGTACTTC. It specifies CATSDTSASSYEQYF.

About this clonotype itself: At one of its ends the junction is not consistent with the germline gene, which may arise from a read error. CDR3: CSFEGKLYEQYF. CDR3 bases: TGCAGCTTTGAGGGCAAATTATACGAGCAGTACTTC. The V and J genes are TRBV29-1 and TRBJ2-7; tentative D call: TRBD2 (5 bases). The V gene's germline CDR1 is SQVTM and CDR2 ANQGSEA. CDR3 length equals 12 residues.

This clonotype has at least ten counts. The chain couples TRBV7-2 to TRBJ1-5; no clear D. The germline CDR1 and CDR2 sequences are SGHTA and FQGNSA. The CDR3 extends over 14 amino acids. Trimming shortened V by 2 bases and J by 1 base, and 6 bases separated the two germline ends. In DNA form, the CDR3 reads TGTGCCAGCAGCTTATATGGGAGCAATCAGCCCCAGCATTTT. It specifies CASSLYGSNQPQHF. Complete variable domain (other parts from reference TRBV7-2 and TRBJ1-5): GAGVSQSPSNKVTEKGKDVELRCDPISGHTALYWYRQSLGQGLEFLIYFQGNSAPDKSGLPSDRFSAERTGGSVSTLTIQRTQQEDSAVYLCASSLYGSNQPQHFGDGTRLSIL.

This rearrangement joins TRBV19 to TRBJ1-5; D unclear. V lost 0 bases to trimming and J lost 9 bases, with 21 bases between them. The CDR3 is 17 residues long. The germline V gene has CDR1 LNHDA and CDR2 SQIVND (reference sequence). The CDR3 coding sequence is TGTGCCAGTAGTATAGAATCTGAAAGATACGATAAGACGCCCCAGCATTTT. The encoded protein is CASSIESERYDKTPQHF.

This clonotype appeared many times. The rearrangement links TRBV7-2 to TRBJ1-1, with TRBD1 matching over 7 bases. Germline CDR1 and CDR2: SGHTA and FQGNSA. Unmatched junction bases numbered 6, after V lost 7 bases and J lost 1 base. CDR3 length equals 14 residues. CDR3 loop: CASIRGGGNTEAFF. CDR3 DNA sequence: TGTGCCAGCATCAGGGGGGGAGGGAACACTGAAGCTTTCTTT.

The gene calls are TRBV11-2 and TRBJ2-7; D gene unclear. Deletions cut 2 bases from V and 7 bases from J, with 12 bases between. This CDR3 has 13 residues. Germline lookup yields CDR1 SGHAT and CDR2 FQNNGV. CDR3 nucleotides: TGTGCCAGCAGCTTAAACCGTTCCCCTGAGCAGTACTTC. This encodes CASSLNRSPEQYF.

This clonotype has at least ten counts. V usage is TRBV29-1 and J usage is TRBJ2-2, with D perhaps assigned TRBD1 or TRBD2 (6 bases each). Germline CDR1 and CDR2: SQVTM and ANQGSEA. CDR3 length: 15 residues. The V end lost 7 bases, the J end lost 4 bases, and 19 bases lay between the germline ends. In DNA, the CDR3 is TGCAGCGCCGAGGGGGGCCCCTTGGGCACCGGGGAGCTGTTTTTT. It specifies CSAEGGPLGTGELFF.

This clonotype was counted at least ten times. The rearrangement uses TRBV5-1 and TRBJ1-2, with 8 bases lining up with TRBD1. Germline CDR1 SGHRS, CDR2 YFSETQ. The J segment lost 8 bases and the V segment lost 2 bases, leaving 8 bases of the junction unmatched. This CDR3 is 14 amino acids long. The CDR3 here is CASSFRTGFGGYTF. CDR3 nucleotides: TGCGCCAGCAGCTTTCGGACAGGGTTCGGAGGCTACACCTTC.